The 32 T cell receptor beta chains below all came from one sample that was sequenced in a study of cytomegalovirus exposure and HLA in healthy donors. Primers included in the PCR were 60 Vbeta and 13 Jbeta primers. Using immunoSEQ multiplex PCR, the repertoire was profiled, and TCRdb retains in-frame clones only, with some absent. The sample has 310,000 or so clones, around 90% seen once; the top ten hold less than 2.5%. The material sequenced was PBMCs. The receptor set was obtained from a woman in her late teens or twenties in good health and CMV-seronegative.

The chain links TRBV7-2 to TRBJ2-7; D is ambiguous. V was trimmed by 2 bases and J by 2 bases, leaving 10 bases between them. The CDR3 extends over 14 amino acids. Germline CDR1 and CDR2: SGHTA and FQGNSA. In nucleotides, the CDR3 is TGTGCCAGCAGCTTATTTGGAGAGACCTACGAGCAGTACTTC. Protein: CASSLFGETYEQYF.

The CDR3 here is CATSSERIRGRAYGYTF. The CDR3 DNA follows: TGTGCCACCAGCAGTGAGAGAATAAGGGGGCGGGCCTATGGCTACACCTTC. The gene calls are TRBV15 and TRBJ1-2; TRBD1 agrees at 7 bases. The CDR3 runs to 17 residues. The germline V gene encodes CDR1 LNHNV and CDR2 YYDKDF (reference sequence). Losses at the gene ends were 3 bases for V and 4 bases for J; bases not matched to a gene: 14.

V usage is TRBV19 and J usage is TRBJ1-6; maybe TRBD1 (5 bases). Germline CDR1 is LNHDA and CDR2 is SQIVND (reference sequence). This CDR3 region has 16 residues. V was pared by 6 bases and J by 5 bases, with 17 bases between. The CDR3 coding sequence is TGTGCCAGTAGGCCCCGCAAAGGGACTGATAATTCACCCCTCCACTTT. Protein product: CASRPRKGTDNSPLHF.

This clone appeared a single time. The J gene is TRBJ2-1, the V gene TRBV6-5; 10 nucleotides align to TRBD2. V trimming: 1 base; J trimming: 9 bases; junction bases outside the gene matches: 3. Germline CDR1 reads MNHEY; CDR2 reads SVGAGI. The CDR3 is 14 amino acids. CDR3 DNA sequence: TGTGCCAGCAGTTACTATAGCGGGGGGTCTGAGCAGTTCTTC. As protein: CASSYYSGGSEQFF.

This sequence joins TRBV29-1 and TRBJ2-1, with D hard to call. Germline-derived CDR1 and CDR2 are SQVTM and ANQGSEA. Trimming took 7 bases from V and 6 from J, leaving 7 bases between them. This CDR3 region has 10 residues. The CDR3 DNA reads TGCAGCGCCACTGCCAATGAGCAGTTCTTC. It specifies CSATANEQFF.

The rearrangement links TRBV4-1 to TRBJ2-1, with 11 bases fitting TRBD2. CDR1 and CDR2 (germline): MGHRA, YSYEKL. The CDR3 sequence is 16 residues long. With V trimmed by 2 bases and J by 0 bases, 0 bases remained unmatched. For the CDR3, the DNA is TGCGCCAGCAGCCAAACTAGCGGGGGCTCCTACAATGAGCAGTTCTTC. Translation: CASSQTSGGSYNEQFF.

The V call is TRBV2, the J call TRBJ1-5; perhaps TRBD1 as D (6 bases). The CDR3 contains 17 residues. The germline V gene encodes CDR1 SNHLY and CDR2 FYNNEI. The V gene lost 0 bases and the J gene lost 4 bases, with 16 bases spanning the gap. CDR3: CASSEARTGRGNQPQHF. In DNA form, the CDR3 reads TGTGCCAGCAGTGAAGCCCGCACAGGGAGGGGGAATCAGCCCCAGCATTTT.

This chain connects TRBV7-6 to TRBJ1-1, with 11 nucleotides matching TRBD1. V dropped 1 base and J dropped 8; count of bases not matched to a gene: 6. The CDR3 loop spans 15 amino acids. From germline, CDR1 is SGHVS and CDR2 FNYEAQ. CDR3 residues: CASSLDAGTGGEAFF. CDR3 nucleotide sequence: TGTGCCAGCAGCTTAGACGCCGGGACAGGGGGAGAAGCTTTCTTT.

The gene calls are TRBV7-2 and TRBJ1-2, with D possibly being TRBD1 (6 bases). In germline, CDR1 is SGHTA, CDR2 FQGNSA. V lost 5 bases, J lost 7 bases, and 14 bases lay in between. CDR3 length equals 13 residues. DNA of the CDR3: TGTGCCAGCAGCACCCGGACAGCGTTTGGCTACACCTTC. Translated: CASSTRTAFGYTF.

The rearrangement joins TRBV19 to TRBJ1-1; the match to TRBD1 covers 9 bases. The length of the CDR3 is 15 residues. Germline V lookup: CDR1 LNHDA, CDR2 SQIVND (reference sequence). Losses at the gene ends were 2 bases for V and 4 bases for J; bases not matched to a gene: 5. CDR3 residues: CASSILQGAGTEAFF. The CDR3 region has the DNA TGTGCCAGTAGTATACTACAGGGGGCAGGCACTGAAGCTTTCTTT.

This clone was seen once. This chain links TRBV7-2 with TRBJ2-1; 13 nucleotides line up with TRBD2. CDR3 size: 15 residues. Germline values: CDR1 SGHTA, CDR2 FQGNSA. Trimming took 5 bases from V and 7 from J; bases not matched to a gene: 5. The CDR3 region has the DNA TGTGCCAGCAGCCAGCGGACTAGCGGGGGTAATGAGCAGTTCTTC. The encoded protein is CASSQRTSGGNEQFF.

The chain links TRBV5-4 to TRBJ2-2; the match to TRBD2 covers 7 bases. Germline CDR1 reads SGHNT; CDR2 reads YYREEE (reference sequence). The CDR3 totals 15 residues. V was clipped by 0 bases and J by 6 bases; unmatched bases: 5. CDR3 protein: CASSLGGGSPGELFF. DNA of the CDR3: TGTGCCAGCAGCTTGGGCGGGGGAAGCCCCGGGGAGCTGTTTTTT.

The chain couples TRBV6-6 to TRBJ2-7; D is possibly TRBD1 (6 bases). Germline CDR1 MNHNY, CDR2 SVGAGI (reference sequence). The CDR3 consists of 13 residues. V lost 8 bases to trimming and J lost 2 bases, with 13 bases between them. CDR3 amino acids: CASSGQITYEQYF. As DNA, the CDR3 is TGTGCCAGCTCAGGACAGATAACCTACGAGCAGTACTTC.

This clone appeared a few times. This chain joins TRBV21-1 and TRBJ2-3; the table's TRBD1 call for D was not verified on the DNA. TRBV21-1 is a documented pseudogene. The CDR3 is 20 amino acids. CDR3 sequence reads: CASSKGGPGAQTQRRDTQYF. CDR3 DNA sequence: TGTGCCAGCAGCAAAGGTGGACCAGGGGCACAAACCCAAAGAAGGGATACGCAGTATTTT.

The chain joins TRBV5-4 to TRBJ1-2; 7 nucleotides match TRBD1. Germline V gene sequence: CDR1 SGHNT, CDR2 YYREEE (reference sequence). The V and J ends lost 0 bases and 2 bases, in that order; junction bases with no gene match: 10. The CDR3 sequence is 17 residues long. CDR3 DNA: TGTGCCAGCAGCTTGGGGGCTAGAGGGGGCGCCAACTATGGCTACACCTTC. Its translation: CASSLGARGGANYGYTF.

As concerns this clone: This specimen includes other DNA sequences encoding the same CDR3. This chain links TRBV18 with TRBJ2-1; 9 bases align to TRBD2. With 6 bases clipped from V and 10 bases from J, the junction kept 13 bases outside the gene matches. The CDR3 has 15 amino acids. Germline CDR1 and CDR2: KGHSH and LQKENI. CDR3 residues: CASSPPAGGPREQFF. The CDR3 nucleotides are TGTGCCAGCTCCCCCCCCGCGGGGGGGCCGAGGGAGCAGTTCTTC.

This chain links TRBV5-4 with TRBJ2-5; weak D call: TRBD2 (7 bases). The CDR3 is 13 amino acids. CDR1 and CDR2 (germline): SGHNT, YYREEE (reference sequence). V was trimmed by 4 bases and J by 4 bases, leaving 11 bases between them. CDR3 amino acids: CASSRGGGETQYF. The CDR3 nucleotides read TGTGCCAGCAGCAGGGGGGGAGGAGAGACCCAGTACTTC.

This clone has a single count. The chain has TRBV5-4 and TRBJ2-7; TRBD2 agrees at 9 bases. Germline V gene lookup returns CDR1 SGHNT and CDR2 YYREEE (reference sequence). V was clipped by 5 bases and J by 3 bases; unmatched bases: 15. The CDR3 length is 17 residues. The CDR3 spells CASSSSPGLANFYEQYF. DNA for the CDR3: TGTGCCAGCAGTAGTAGCCCCGGACTAGCGAATTTCTACGAGCAGTACTTC.

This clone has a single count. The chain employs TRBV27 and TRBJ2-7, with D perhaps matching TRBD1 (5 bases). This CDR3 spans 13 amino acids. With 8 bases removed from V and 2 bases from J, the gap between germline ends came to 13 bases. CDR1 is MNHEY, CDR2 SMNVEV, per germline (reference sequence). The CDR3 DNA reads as TGTGCCAGCGGGTGGGGCGCACCCTACGAGCAGTACTTC. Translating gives CASGWGAPYEQYF.

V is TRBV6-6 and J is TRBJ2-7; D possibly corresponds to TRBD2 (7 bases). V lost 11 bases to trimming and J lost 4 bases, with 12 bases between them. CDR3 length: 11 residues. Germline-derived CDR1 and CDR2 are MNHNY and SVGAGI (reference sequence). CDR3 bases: TGTGCCGCGGGGGCTGATTACGAGCAGTACTTC. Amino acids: CAAGADYEQYF.

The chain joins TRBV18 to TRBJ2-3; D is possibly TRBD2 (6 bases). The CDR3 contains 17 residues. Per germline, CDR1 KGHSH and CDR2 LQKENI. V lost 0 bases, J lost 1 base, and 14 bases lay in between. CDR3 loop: CASSPPNIGGGTDTQYF. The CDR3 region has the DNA TGTGCCAGCTCACCACCGAATATCGGCGGGGGCACAGATACGCAGTATTTT.

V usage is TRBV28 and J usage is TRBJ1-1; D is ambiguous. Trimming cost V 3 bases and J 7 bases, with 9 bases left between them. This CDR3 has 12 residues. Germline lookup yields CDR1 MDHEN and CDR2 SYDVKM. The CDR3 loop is CASSFGGGEAFF. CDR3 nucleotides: TGTGCCAGCAGTTTCGGAGGAGGTGAAGCTTTCTTT.

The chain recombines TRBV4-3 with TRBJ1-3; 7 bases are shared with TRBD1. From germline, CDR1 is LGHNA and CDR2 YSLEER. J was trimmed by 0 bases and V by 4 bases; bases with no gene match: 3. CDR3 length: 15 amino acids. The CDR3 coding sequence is TGCGCCAGCAGCCCCACAGGGGACTCTGGAAACACCATATATTTT. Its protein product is CASSPTGDSGNTIYF.

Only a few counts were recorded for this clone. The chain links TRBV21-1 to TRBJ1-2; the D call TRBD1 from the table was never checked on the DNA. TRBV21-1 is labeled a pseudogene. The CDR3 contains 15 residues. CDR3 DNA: TGTGCCAGCAGCCTCAGAGGGGACAGGGGGGATGGCTACACCTTC. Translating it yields CASSLRGDRGDGYTF.

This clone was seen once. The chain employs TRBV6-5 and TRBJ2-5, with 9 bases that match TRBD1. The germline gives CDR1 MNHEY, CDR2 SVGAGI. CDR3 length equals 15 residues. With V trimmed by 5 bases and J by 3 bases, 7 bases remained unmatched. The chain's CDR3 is CASSPWGQGKETQYF. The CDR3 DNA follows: TGTGCCAGCAGTCCTTGGGGACAGGGCAAAGAGACCCAGTACTTC.

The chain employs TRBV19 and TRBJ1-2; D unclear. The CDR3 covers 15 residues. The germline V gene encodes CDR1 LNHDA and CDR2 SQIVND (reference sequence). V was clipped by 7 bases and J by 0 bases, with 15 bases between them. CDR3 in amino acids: CASTPMWGANYGYTF. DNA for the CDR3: TGTGCCAGTACCCCGATGTGGGGAGCTAACTATGGCTACACCTTC.

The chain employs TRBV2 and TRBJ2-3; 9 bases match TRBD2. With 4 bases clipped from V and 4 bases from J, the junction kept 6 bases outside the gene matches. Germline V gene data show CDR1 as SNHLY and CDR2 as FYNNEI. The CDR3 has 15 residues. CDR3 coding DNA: TGTGCCAGCAGTGTTAAGCGGGGGGTCTCAGATACGCAGTATTTT. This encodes CASSVKRGVSDTQYF.

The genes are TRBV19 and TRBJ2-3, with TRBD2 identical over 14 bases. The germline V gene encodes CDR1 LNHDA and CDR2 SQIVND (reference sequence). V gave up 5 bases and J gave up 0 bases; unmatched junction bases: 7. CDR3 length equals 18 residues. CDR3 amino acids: CASSPGTSGGLSTDTQYF. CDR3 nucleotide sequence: TGTGCCAGTAGTCCCGGGACTAGCGGGGGCCTTAGCACAGATACGCAGTATTTT. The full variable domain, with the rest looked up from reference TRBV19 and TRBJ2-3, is DGGITQSPKYLFRKEGQNVTLSCEQNLNHDAMYWYRQDPGQGLRLIYYSQIVNDFQKGDIAEGYSVSREKKESFPLTVTSAQKNPTAFYLCASSPGTSGGLSTDTQYFGPGTRLTVL.

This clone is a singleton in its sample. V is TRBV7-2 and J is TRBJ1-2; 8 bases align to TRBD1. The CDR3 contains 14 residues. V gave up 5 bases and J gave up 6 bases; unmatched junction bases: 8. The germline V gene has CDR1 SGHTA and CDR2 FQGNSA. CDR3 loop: CASSRDRGGNGYTF. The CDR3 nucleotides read TGTGCCAGCAGCCGTGACAGGGGAGGAAATGGCTACACCTTC.

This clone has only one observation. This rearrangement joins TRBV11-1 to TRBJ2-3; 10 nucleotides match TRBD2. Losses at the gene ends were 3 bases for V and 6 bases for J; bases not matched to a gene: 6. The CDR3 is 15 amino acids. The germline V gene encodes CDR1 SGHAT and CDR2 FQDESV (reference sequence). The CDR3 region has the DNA TGTGCCAGCAGCTTGACGAGCGGGGGGGCCGATACGCAGTATTTT. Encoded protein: CASSLTSGGADTQYF.

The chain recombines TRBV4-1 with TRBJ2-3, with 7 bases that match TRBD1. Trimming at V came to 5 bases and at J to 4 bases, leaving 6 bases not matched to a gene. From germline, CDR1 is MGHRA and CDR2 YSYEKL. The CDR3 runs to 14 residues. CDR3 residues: CASSGDSRADTQYF. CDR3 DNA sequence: TGCGCCAGCAGCGGGGACAGCCGGGCAGATACGCAGTATTTT.

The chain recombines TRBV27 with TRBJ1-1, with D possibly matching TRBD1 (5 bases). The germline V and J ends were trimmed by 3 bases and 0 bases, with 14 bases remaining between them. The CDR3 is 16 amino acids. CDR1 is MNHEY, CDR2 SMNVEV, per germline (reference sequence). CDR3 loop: CASSFGRQTLNTEAFF. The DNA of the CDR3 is TGTGCCAGCAGTTTTGGGCGACAGACACTGAACACTGAAGCTTTCTTT.